A selection of T cell receptor beta chains follows, all from one sample in a study of T cells after yellow fever vaccination. TCRdb called the 5' RACE reads again in MiXCR, with one record for every CDR3 protein. The repertoire includes 300,000 to 400,000 distinct CDR3 sequences, less than 9.5% of them detected once, and approximately 15% sits in the top ten. This specimen consisted of PBMCs, obtained more than 35 days after the first yellow fever vaccination. The receptors shown here come from a man between 18 and 29 years old who received the YFV17D yellow fever vaccine. Both conserved end residues are part of each CDR3. The D gene is left open where the match is weak. Size is stated for part of the rows, as once, few or many counts, or as a class when the clone is expanded.

J gene: TRBJ2-7
V gene: TRBV20-1
D gene: -
clone size: -
CDR3 protein: CSASQQRSSSYEQYF
CDR3 DNA: TGCAGTGCTAGTCAACAGCGTTCGAGCTCCTACGAGCAGTACTTC

J gene: TRBJ2-7
V gene: TRBV6-2/TRBV6-3
D gene: -
clone size: few
CDR3 protein: CASTKGGYPYEQYF
CDR3 DNA: TGTGCCAGTACCAAAGGGGGATATCCCTACGAGCAGTACTTC

J gene: TRBJ2-1
V gene: TRBV15
D gene: -
clone size: few
CDR3 protein: CATSRDRAFLFSYNEQFF
CDR3 DNA: TGTGCCACCAGCAGAGATAGGGCCTTTTTATTCTCCTACAATGAGCAGTTCTTC

J gene: TRBJ1-2
V gene: TRBV5-1
D gene: -
clone size: -
CDR3 protein: CASSLSTGGEYGYTF
CDR3 DNA: TGCGCCAGCAGCTTGAGTACGGGTGGGGAGTATGGCTACACCTTC

J gene: TRBJ1-5
V gene: TRBV7-9
D gene: TRBD1
clone size: -
CDR3 protein: CASSSLDREDQPQHF
CDR3 DNA: TGTGCCAGCAGCTCCCTAGACAGGGAAGACCAGCCCCAGCATTTT

J gene: TRBJ1-1
V gene: TRBV6-1
D gene: -
clone size: -
CDR3 protein: CASSPGQMWTEAFF
CDR3 DNA: TGTGCCAGCAGCCCAGGGCAGATGTGGACTGAAGCTTTCTTT

J gene: TRBJ2-2
V gene: TRBV10-3
D gene: -
clone size: few
CDR3 protein: CAILGPTNTGELFF
CDR3 DNA: TGTGCCATCCTCGGGCCTACAAACACCGGGGAGCTGTTTTTT

J gene: TRBJ2-2
V gene: TRBV7-9
D gene: -
clone size: few
CDR3 protein: CASSPPVGLGELFF
CDR3 DNA: TGTGCCAGCAGCCCCCCGGTAGGCCTGGGGGAGCTGTTTTTT

J gene: TRBJ1-6
V gene: TRBV7-8
D gene: -
clone size: -
CDR3 protein: CASRPRAGGGSPLHF
CDR3 DNA: TGTGCCAGCAGACCCAGGGCGGGCGGGGGTTCACCCCTCCACTTT

J gene: TRBJ1-2
V gene: TRBV12-3/TRBV12-4
D gene: TRBD1
clone size: few
CDR3 protein: CASSSGTGTNYGYTF
CDR3 DNA: TGTGCCAGCAGCTCCGGGACAGGAACTAACTATGGCTACACCTTC

J gene: TRBJ1-2
V gene: TRBV12-3/TRBV12-4
D gene: -
clone size: few
CDR3 protein: CASSWFYGYTF
CDR3 DNA: TGTGCCAGCAGCTGGTTCTATGGCTACACCTTC

J gene: TRBJ1-4
V gene: TRBV5-5
D gene: -
clone size: few
CDR3 protein: CASSFIPGSDEKLFF
CDR3 DNA: TGTGCCAGCAGCTTTATCCCGGGGTCTGATGAAAAACTGTTTTTT

J gene: TRBJ1-2
V gene: TRBV28
D gene: -
clone size: -
CDR3 protein: CASRRPGTQLNYGYTF
CDR3 DNA: TGTGCCAGCAGGAGGCCCGGGACCCAATTAAACTATGGCTACACCTTC

J gene: TRBJ2-3
V gene: TRBV5-1
D gene: -
clone size: few
CDR3 protein: CASSEGRDTDTQYF
CDR3 DNA: TGCGCCAGCAGCGAAGGACGTGACACAGATACGCAGTATTTT

J gene: TRBJ1-1
V gene: TRBV5-1
D gene: -
clone size: few
CDR3 protein: CASSLGSQGGMNTEAFF
CDR3 DNA: TGCGCCAGCAGCTTGGGATCACAGGGAGGGATGAACACTGAAGCTTTCTTT

J gene: TRBJ2-3
V gene: TRBV20-1
D gene: TRBD2
clone size: few
CDR3 protein: CSARELAGSGDTQYF
CDR3 DNA: TGCAGTGCTAGAGAACTAGCGGGGTCGGGGGATACGCAGTATTTT

J gene: TRBJ2-2
V gene: TRBV9
D gene: TRBD2
clone size: once
CDR3 protein: CASSVGPAGTGELFF
CDR3 DNA: TGTGCCAGCAGCGTAGGACCAGCGGGGACCGGGGAGCTGTTTTTT

J gene: TRBJ1-6
V gene: TRBV7-3
D gene: -
clone size: -
CDR3 protein: CASSSRQNSPLHF
CDR3 DNA: TGTGCCAGCAGCTCCCGACAGAATTCACCCCTCCACTTT

J gene: TRBJ2-4
V gene: TRBV18
D gene: -
clone size: few
CDR3 protein: CASSPDSIQYF
CDR3 DNA: TGTGCCAGCTCACCAGACAGTATCCAGTACTTC

J gene: TRBJ2-1
V gene: TRBV6-1
D gene: -
clone size: -
CDR3 protein: CASSSPGPSPLYNEQFF
CDR3 DNA: TGTGCCAGCAGTAGCCCGGGACCCAGTCCCCTCTACAATGAGCAGTTCTTC

J gene: TRBJ2-1
V gene: TRBV5-1
D gene: TRBD1
clone size: many
CDR3 protein: CASSRDRALNEQFF
CDR3 DNA: TGCGCCAGCAGCCGGGACAGGGCCCTCAATGAGCAGTTCTTC

J gene: TRBJ1-1
V gene: TRBV5-1
D gene: -
clone size: few
CDR3 protein: CASGQGLDTEAFF
CDR3 DNA: TGCGCCAGCGGGCAGGGGCTTGACACTGAAGCTTTCTTT

J gene: TRBJ1-1
V gene: TRBV20-1
D gene: -
clone size: many
CDR3 protein: CSARHIRANTEAFF
CDR3 DNA: TGCAGTGCTCGGCACATTAGGGCTAACACTGAAGCTTTCTTT

J gene: TRBJ1-1
V gene: TRBV5-1
D gene: TRBD1
clone size: -
CDR3 protein: CASSFLTGETEAFF
CDR3 DNA: TGCGCCAGCAGCTTCCTGACAGGGGAAACTGAAGCTTTCTTT

J gene: TRBJ2-3
V gene: TRBV15
D gene: TRBD1
clone size: -
CDR3 protein: CATSRPGQEADTQYF
CDR3 DNA: TGTGCCACCAGCAGACCGGGACAGGAGGCAGATACGCAGTATTTT

J gene: TRBJ2-5
V gene: TRBV7-2
D gene: TRBD2
clone size: -
CDR3 protein: CASSLALAGGTYQETQYF
CDR3 DNA: TGTGCCAGCAGCTTAGCGCTAGCGGGGGGCACGTACCAAGAGACCCAGTACTTC

J gene: TRBJ1-2
V gene: TRBV18
D gene: -
clone size: few
CDR3 protein: CASSPSGKGSDYGYTF
CDR3 DNA: TGTGCCAGCTCACCTAGTGGAAAGGGGTCGGACTATGGCTACACCTTC

J gene: TRBJ1-1
V gene: TRBV5-1
D gene: TRBD1
clone size: -
CDR3 protein: CASSLDGQGNEAFF
CDR3 DNA: TGCGCCAGCAGCTTGGATGGACAGGGGAATGAAGCTTTCTTT

J gene: TRBJ2-4
V gene: TRBV9
D gene: TRBD1
clone size: -
CDR3 protein: CASSVGSGGLAKNIQYF
CDR3 DNA: TGTGCCAGCAGCGTAGGGTCAGGGGGCCTAGCCAAAAACATTCAGTACTTC

J gene: TRBJ1-5
V gene: TRBV27
D gene: -
clone size: -
CDR3 protein: CASSLIAGRANQPQHF
CDR3 DNA: TGTGCCAGCAGTTTAATAGCAGGGCGCGCCAATCAGCCCCAGCATTTT

J gene: TRBJ2-3
V gene: TRBV4-3
D gene: -
clone size: -
CDR3 protein: CASSDGRAVTDTQYF
CDR3 DNA: TGCGCCAGCAGCGACGGACGCGCGGTCACAGATACGCAGTATTTT

J gene: TRBJ2-1
V gene: TRBV2
D gene: -
clone size: -
CDR3 protein: CASSHSIKILDEQFF
CDR3 DNA: TGTGCCAGCAGCCACAGCATAAAGATCCTCGATGAGCAGTTCTTC

J gene: TRBJ2-7
V gene: TRBV4-3
D gene: -
clone size: -
CDR3 protein: CASSPGRNYEQYF
CDR3 DNA: TGCGCCAGCAGCCCGGGCCGTAACTACGAGCAGTACTTC

J gene: TRBJ1-2
V gene: TRBV5-1
D gene: -
clone size: few
CDR3 protein: CASSPEGRISYGYTF
CDR3 DNA: TGCGCCAGCAGCCCCGAAGGAAGGATCTCCTATGGCTACACCTTC

J gene: TRBJ1-4
V gene: TRBV30
D gene: -
clone size: -
CDR3 protein: CAWSLEEKLFF
CDR3 DNA: TGTGCCTGGAGTCTTGAAGAAAAACTGTTTTTT

J gene: TRBJ2-6
V gene: TRBV6-2/TRBV6-3
D gene: -
clone size: -
CDR3 protein: CASSYRGALSGANVLTF
CDR3 DNA: TGTGCCAGCAGTTATAGGGGGGCCCTATCTGGGGCCAACGTCCTGACTTTC

J gene: TRBJ2-1
V gene: TRBV5-6
D gene: -
clone size: few
CDR3 protein: CASSPGVLVNEQFF
CDR3 DNA: TGTGCCAGCAGCCCAGGGGTTTTAGTAAATGAGCAGTTCTTC

J gene: TRBJ2-3
V gene: TRBV4-3
D gene: -
clone size: -
CDR3 protein: CASSQAGYSTDTQYF
CDR3 DNA: TGCGCCAGCAGCCAGGCAGGTTATAGCACAGATACGCAGTATTTT

J gene: TRBJ1-1
V gene: TRBV5-1
D gene: -
clone size: -
CDR3 protein: CASSFGGATEAFF
CDR3 DNA: TGCGCCAGCAGCTTTGGGGGCGCGACTGAAGCTTTCTTT

J gene: TRBJ2-7
V gene: TRBV9
D gene: TRBD1
clone size: -
CDR3 protein: CASSVVGGPYEQYF
CDR3 DNA: TGTGCCAGCAGCGTAGTAGGGGGCCCCTACGAGCAGTACTTC

J gene: TRBJ1-1
V gene: TRBV3-1
D gene: -
clone size: -
CDR3 protein: CATRGRGTTDTEAFF
CDR3 DNA: TGTGCGACCAGAGGACGGGGGACCACTGACACTGAAGCTTTCTTT

J gene: TRBJ1-6
V gene: TRBV7-6
D gene: -
clone size: -
CDR3 protein: CASSFHYGQTNILRSSYNSPLHF
CDR3 DNA: TGTGCCAGCAGCTTTCATTACGGACAGACGAATATCCTAAGGAGCTCCTATAATTCACCCCTCCACTTT